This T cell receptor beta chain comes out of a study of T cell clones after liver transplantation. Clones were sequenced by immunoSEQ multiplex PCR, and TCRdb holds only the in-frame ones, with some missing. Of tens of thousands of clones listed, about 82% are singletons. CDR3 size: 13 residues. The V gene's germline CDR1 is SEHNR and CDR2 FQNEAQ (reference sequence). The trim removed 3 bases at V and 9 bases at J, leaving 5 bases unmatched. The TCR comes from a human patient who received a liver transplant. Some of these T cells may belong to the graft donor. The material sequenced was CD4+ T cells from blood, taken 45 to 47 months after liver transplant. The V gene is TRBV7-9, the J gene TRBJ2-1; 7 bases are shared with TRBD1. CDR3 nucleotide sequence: TGTGCCAGCAGCTTTACAGGGGCGGGTGAGCAGTTCTTC. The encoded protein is CASSFTGAGEQFF. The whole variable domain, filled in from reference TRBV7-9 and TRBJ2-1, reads DTGVSQNPRHKITKRGQNVTFRCDPISEHNRLYWYRQTLGQGPEFLTYFQNEAQLEKSRLLSDRFSAERPKGSFSTLEIQRTEQGDSAMYLCASSFTGAGEQFFGPGTRLTVL.